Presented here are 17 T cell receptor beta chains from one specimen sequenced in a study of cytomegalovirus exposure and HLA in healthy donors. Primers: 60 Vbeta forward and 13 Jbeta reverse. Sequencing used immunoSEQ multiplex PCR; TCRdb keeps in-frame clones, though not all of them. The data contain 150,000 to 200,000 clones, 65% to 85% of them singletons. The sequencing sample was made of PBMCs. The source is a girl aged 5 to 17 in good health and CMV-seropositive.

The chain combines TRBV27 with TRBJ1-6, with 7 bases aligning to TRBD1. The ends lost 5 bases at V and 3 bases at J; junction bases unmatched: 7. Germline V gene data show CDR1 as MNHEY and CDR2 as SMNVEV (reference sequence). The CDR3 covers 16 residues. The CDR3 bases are TGTGCCAGCAGTCCACGACAGGGCCGCTATAATTCACCCCTCCACTTT. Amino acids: CASSPRQGRYNSPLHF.

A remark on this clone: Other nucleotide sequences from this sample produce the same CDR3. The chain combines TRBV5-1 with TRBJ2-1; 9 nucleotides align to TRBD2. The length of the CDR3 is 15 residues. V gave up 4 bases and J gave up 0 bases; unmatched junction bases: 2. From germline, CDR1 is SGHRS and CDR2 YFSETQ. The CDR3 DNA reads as TGCGCCAGCAGCCCGGGACTAGCCTCCTACAATGAGCAGTTCTTC. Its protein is CASSPGLASYNEQFF.

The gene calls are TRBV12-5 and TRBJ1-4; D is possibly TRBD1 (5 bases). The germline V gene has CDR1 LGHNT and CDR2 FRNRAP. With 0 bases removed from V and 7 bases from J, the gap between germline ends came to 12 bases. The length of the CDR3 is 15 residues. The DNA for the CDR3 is TGTGCTAGTGGTTTGGTACTCTCGGGGGGTGAAAAACTGTTTTTT. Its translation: CASGLVLSGGEKLFF.

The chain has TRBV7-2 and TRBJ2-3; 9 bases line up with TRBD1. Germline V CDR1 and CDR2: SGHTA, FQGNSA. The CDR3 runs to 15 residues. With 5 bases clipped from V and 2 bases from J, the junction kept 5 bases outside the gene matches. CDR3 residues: CASSDGQGITDTQYF. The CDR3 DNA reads TGTGCCAGCAGCGACGGACAGGGGATCACAGATACGCAGTATTTT.

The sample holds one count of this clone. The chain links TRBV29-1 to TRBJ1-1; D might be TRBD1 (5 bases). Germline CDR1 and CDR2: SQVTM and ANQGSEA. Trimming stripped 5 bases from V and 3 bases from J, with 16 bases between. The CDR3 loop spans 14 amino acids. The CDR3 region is CSVCLRVGDTEAFF. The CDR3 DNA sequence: TGCAGCGTTTGTCTCAGGGTTGGGGACACTGAAGCTTTCTTT.

The CDR3 nucleotides read TGTGCCAGCGGTCCTAATTTCCGACAGGTTAATGAGCAGTTCTTC. It is translated as CASGPNFRQVNEQFF. J is TRBJ2-1 and V is TRBV6-1, with D possibly TRBD1 on 6 matching bases. This CDR3 has 15 residues. Germline CDR1 reads MNHNS; CDR2 reads SASEGT. With 8 bases removed from V and 7 bases from J, the gap between germline ends came to 21 bases.

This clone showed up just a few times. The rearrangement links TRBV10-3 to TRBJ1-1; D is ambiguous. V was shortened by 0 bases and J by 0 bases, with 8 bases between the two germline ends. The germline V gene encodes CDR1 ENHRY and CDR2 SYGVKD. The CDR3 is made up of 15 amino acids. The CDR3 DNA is TGTGCCATCAGTGAGTCTTGGGGAGTGAACACTGAAGCTTTCTTT. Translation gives CAISESWGVNTEAFF.

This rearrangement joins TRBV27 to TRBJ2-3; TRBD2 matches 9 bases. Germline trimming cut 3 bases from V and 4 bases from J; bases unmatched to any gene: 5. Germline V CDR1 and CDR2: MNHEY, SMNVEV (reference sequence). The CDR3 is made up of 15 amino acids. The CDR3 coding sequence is TGTGCCAGCAGTTTCCTAGCGGGATCCTCAGATACGCAGTATTTT. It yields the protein CASSFLAGSSDTQYF.

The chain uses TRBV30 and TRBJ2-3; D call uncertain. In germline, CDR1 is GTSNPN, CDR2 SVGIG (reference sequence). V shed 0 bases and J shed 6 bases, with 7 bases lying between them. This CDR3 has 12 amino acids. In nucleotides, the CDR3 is TGTGCCTGGAGTGTTGGGCTGGATACGCAGTATTTT. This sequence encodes CAWSVGLDTQYF.

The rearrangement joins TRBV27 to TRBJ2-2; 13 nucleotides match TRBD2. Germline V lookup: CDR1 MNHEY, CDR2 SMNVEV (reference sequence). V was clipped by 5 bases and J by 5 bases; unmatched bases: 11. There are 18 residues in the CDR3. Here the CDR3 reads CASSARTSGRGETGELFF. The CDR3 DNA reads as TGTGCCAGCAGTGCCCGGACTAGCGGGAGAGGAGAGACCGGGGAGCTGTTTTTT.

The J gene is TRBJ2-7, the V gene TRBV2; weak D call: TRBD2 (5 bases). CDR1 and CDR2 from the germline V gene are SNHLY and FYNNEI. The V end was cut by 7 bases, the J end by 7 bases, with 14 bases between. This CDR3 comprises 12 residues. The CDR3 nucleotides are TGTGCCAGCACTAGAGGGTTGGGAGAGCAGTACTTC. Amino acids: CASTRGLGEQYF.

CDR3 protein: CAWTGGNTGELFF. CDR3 nucleotides: TGTGCCTGGACCGGCGGTAACACCGGGGAGCTGTTTTTT. The chain couples TRBV30 to TRBJ2-2; D gene unclear. The CDR3 covers 13 residues. Trimming removed 4 bases at V and 2 bases at J, with 8 bases between. Per the germline V gene, CDR1 is GTSNPN and CDR2 is SVGIG (reference sequence). Supplemented by reference TRBV30 and TRBJ2-2, the full variable domain reads SQTIHQWPATLVQPVGSPLSLECTVEGTSNPNLYWYRQAAGRGLQLLFYSVGIGQISSEVPQNLSASRPQDRQFILSSKKLLLSDSGFYLCAWTGGNTGELFFGEGSRLTVL.

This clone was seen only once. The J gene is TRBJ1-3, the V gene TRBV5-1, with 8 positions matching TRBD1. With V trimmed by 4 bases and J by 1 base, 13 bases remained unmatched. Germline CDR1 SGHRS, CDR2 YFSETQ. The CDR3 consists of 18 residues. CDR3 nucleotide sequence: TGCGCCAGCAGCGGAACGACAGGGGAGCCCCTATCTGGAAACACCATATATTTT. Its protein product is CASSGTTGEPLSGNTIYF.

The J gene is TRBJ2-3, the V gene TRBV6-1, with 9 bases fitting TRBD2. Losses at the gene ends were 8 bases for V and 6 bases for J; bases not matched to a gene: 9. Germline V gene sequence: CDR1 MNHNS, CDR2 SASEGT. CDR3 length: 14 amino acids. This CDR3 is CASDKSTSGDTQYF. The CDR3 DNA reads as TGTGCCAGCGATAAATCCACTAGCGGGGATACGCAGTATTTT.

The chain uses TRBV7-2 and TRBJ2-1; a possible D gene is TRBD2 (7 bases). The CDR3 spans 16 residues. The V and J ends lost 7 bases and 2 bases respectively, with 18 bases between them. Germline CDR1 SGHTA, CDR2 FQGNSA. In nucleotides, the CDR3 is TGTGCCAGCACCGGGCTTGGGGGGGGCCCCTACAATGAGCAGTTCTTC. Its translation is CASTGLGGGPYNEQFF. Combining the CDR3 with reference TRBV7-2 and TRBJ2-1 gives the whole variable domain GAGVSQSPSNKVTEKGKDVELRCDPISGHTALYWYRQSLGQGLEFLIYFQGNSAPDKSGLPSDRFSAERTGGSVSTLTIQRTQQEDSAVYLCASTGLGGGPYNEQFFGPGTRLTVL.

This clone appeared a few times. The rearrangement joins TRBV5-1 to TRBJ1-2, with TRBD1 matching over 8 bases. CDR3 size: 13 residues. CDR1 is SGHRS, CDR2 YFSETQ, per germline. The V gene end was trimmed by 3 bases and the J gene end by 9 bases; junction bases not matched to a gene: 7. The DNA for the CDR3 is TGCGCCAGCAGCTGGACAGGGCTCGGGAGCTACACCTTC. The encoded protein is CASSWTGLGSYTF.

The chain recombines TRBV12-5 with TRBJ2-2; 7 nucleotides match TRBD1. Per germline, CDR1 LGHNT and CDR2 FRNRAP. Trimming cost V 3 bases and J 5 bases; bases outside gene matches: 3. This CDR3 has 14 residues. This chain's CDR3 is CASGLQGITGELFF. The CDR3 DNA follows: TGTGCTAGTGGTTTACAGGGGATTACCGGGGAGCTGTTTTTT.